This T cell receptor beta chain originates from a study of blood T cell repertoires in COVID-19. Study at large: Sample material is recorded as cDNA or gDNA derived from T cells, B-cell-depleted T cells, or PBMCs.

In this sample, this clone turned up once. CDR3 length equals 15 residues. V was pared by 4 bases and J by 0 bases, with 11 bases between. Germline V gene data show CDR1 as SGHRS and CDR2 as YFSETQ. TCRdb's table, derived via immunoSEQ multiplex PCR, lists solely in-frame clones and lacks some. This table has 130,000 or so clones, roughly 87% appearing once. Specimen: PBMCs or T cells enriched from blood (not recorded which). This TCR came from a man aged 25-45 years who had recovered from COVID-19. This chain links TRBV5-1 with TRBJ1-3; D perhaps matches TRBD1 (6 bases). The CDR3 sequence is CASSPQGSSGNTIYF. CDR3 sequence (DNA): TGCGCCAGCAGCCCACAGGGATCCTCTGGAAACACCATATATTTT.